This T cell receptor (beta chain) came from a study of CD8 T cells in ankylosing spondylitis. MiXCR was run by TCRdb on the 5' RACE reads, yielding one entry per CDR3 protein. The sample holds 250,000 or so distinct CDR3 sequences, under 20% seen once. This clonotype has just a few counts. Its antigen remains unidentified. Germline V lookup: CDR1 SGHDT, CDR2 YYEEEE. With V trimmed by 4 bases and J by 2 bases, 7 bases remained unmatched. The CDR3 extends over 15 amino acids. Study observations and caveats: As reported, disease-linked clones showed significant enrichment in matched ankylosing spondylitis synovial fluid. Ankylosing spondylitis blood seemed to carry a telltale TCR beta motif made of under ten highly homologous variants.

This TCR derives from a male donor with ankylosing spondylitis or in good health (not recorded which). Sequencing was performed on blood, either unsorted or a sorted T cell fraction (not recorded which). This rearrangement joins TRBV5-6 to TRBJ2-7, with 9 bases identical to TRBD2. This CDR3 is CASSHYSGSTYEQYF. The CDR3 nucleotides are TGTGCCAGCAGCCATTATAGCGGGAGCACCTACGAGCAGTACTTC.